One and the same sample provided the 28 T cell receptor beta chains below, sequenced in a study of T cell responses to AZD1222 COVID-19 vaccine. Libraries were prepared by immunoSEQ multiplex PCR; TCRdb keeps only in-frame clonotypes and omits some of them. The table lists about 140,000 clones, 90% to 95% of them singletons. The sequences come from peripheral blood, collected 28 days after the second AZD1222 dose. The receptor set was obtained from an adult who received the AZD1222 COVID-19 vaccine.

The chain recombines TRBV5-4 with TRBJ2-7; D is possibly TRBD2 (6 bases). Trimming cost V 0 bases and J 9 bases, with 19 bases left between them. The germline V gene encodes CDR1 SGHNT and CDR2 YYREEE (reference sequence). This CDR3 is 15 amino acids long. The CDR3 nucleotides read TGTGCCAGCAGCTTGGGAGGGAGGCCGTCCTATGTGCAGTACTTC. Residues: CASSLGGRPSYVQYF.

This sequence joins TRBV29-1 and TRBJ1-1, with 7 bases that match TRBD1. This CDR3 has 14 amino acids. The ends lost 8 bases at V and 2 bases at J; junction bases unmatched: 11. CDR1 is SQVTM, CDR2 ANQGSEA, per germline. The CDR3 DNA reads TGCAGCTCACGAGGGGGGACAGAAAACACTGAAGCTTTCTTT. It is translated as CSSRGGTENTEAFF.

The chain has TRBV29-1 and TRBJ2-7, with 8 bases aligning to TRBD1. CDR1 is SQVTM, CDR2 ANQGSEA, per germline. With V trimmed by 7 bases and J by 0 bases, 8 bases remained unmatched. The CDR3 has 14 amino acids. CDR3 amino acids: CSALTGGSSYEQYF. CDR3 bases: TGCAGCGCGCTTACAGGGGGGAGCTCCTACGAGCAGTACTTC.

The rearrangement uses TRBV5-1 and TRBJ2-1; D unclear. The germline V gene has CDR1 SGHRS and CDR2 YFSETQ. The CDR3 length is 15 residues. With 3 bases removed from V and 0 bases from J, the gap between germline ends came to 10 bases. CDR3: CASSSLPSSYNEQFF. CDR3 in DNA: TGCGCCAGCAGCTCATTGCCCTCCTCCTACAATGAGCAGTTCTTC. The full variable domain, rest sourced from reference TRBV5-1 and TRBJ2-1, is KAGVTQTPRYLIKTRGQQVTLSCSPISGHRSVSWYQQTPGQGLQFLFEYFSETQRNKGNFPGRFSGRQFSNSRSEMNVSTLELGDSALYLCASSSLPSSYNEQFFGPGTRLTVL.

CDR3 DNA sequence: TGTGCCAGGGGGGCGGGGGGCGAGCAGTACTTC. It encodes CARGAGGEQYF. The chain uses TRBV12-3 or TRBV12-4 and TRBJ2-7, with TRBD2 identical over 8 bases. V gave up 9 bases and J gave up 6 bases; unmatched junction bases: 4. There are 11 residues in the CDR3.

The rearrangement links TRBV28 to TRBJ2-1; 7 bases match TRBD1. Germline trimming cut 6 bases from V and 7 bases from J; bases unmatched to any gene: 15. The CDR3 is made up of 16 amino acids. Germline assignment: CDR1 MDHEN and CDR2 SYDVKM. In nucleotides, the CDR3 is TGTGCCAGCAGGTCGACCGGACAGGTTATTGGGAATGAGCAGTTCTTC. Translation gives CASRSTGQVIGNEQFF.

V is TRBV29-1 and J is TRBJ2-5; D remains ambiguous. The germline V and J ends were trimmed by 1 base and 1 base, with 13 bases remaining between them. The CDR3 loop spans 15 amino acids. The V gene's germline CDR1 is SQVTM and CDR2 ANQGSEA. The CDR3 here is CSVEGFDTFQETQYF. The CDR3 DNA reads TGCAGCGTTGAAGGTTTTGACACGTTCCAAGAGACCCAGTACTTC.

The gene calls are TRBV4-2 and TRBJ2-7; unclear D gene. With 1 base removed from V and 9 bases from J, the gap between germline ends came to 10 bases. This CDR3 is 12 amino acids long. Germline CDR1 and CDR2: LGHNA and YNFKEQ. The CDR3 sequence: CASSQVSGAQYF. Here the CDR3 DNA reads TGTGCCAGCAGCCAAGTGTCTGGCGCGCAGTACTTC.

The J gene is TRBJ1-4, the V gene TRBV14; D is possibly TRBD1 (5 bases). Germline CDR1 is SGHDN and CDR2 is FVKESK. The germline V and J ends were trimmed by 1 base and 11 bases, with 11 bases remaining between them. The CDR3 spans 13 residues. For the CDR3, the DNA is TGTGCCAGCAGCCAAGCGGGACCGAACAAACTGTTTTTT. Translation: CASSQAGPNKLFF.

The chain joins TRBV6-2 or TRBV6-3 to TRBJ1-1; the D is unclear. Trimming pared 2 bases from V and 0 bases from J, leaving 13 bases between. Looked up from germline, CDR1 is MNHEY and CDR2 is SVGEGT. This CDR3 region has 16 residues. CDR3 amino acids: CASSYDGFRMNTEAFF. As DNA, the CDR3 is TGTGCCAGCAGTTACGACGGATTCCGAATGAACACTGAAGCTTTCTTT.

The chain carries TRBV9 and TRBJ2-3, with no clear D. The CDR3 has 18 amino acids. The germline CDR1 and CDR2 sequences are SGDLS and YYNGEE. Trimming left V 0 bases short and J 0 bases short, with 17 bases between. The CDR3 DNA follows: TGTGCCAGCAGCGTAGGAGCTGGTTACGGATCTAGCACAGATACGCAGTATTTT. Its protein is CASSVGAGYGSSTDTQYF.

The CDR3 here is CASSLYSGVGGETQYF. The CDR3 DNA reads TGTGCCAGCAGTTTATATTCCGGCGTAGGGGGAGAGACCCAGTACTTC. J is TRBJ2-5 and V is TRBV28, with a possible D match to TRBD1 (6 bases). V was pared by 1 base and J by 4 bases, with 16 bases between. Germline CDR1 MDHEN, CDR2 SYDVKM. The CDR3 runs to 16 residues.

This chain joins TRBV5-1 and TRBJ2-1; TRBD1 matches at 9 bases. The V and J ends lost 3 bases and 4 bases, in that order; junction bases with no gene match: 2. Germline values: CDR1 SGHRS, CDR2 YFSETQ. The CDR3 is 14 amino acids. CDR3 protein: CASSSGTGYNEQFF. The CDR3 DNA reads as TGCGCCAGCAGCTCTGGGACAGGGTACAATGAGCAGTTCTTC.

The J gene is TRBJ1-1, the V gene TRBV6-5; D is unclear. Trimming took 8 bases from V and 1 from J, leaving 5 bases between them. The V gene's germline CDR1 is MNHEY and CDR2 SVGAGI. This CDR3 comprises 11 residues. Written as DNA, the CDR3 is TGTGCCAGCCCAGGGAACACTGAAGCTTTCTTT. It translates to CASPGNTEAFF.

With respect to this clone: Other DNA sequences within the sample encode an identical CDR3. The genes are TRBV28 and TRBJ2-2, with D perhaps matching TRBD1 (6 bases). The germline CDR1 and CDR2 sequences are MDHEN and SYDVKM. This CDR3 is built from 14 residues. Deletions cut 6 bases from V and 2 bases from J, with 10 bases between. The CDR3 DNA follows: TGTGCCAGCAGCTCGGGACAAAACACCGGGGAGCTGTTTTTT. Amino acids: CASSSGQNTGELFF.

The genes are TRBV9 and TRBJ2-1; 10 bases map to TRBD2. J was trimmed by 9 bases and V by 3 bases; bases with no gene match: 9. The CDR3 covers 15 residues. Per the germline V gene, CDR1 is SGDLS and CDR2 is YYNGEE. The CDR3 reads CASSASGGASTEQFF. CDR3 DNA sequence: TGTGCCAGCAGCGCCAGCGGGGGGGCCTCCACTGAGCAGTTCTTC. Full variable domain (outside the CDR3, taken from reference TRBV9 and TRBJ2-1): DSGVTQTPKHLITATGQRVTLRCSPRSGDLSVYWYQQSLDQGLQFLIQYYNGEERAKGNILERFSAQQFPDLHSELNLSSLELGDSALYFCASSASGGASTEQFFGPGTRLTVL.

The V call is TRBV12-5, the J call TRBJ1-2; TRBD1 might be the D (6 bases). V lost 7 bases and J 8 bases, leaving 17 bases between the germline ends. From germline, CDR1 is LGHNT and CDR2 FRNRAP. CDR3 length: 13 residues. CDR3 coding DNA: TGTGCTAGTGCTCTCACAGGGATGGACGGCTACACCTTC. Translation: CASALTGMDGYTF. Combining the CDR3 with reference TRBV12-5 and TRBJ1-2 gives the whole variable domain DARVTQTPRHKVTEMGQEVTMRCQPILGHNTVFWYRQTMMQGLELLAYFRNRAPLDDSGMPKDRFSAEMPDATLATLKIQPSEPRDSAVYFCASALTGMDGYTFGSGTRLTVV.

The J gene is TRBJ1-2, the V gene TRBV29-1; D unresolved. V lost 4 bases, J lost 6 bases, and 9 bases lay in between. Germline values: CDR1 SQVTM, CDR2 ANQGSEA. The CDR3 sequence is 11 residues long. CDR3: CSVAGGDGYTF. The CDR3, as DNA: TGCAGCGTTGCTGGCGGCGATGGCTACACCTTC.

The chain carries TRBV5-6 and TRBJ1-6; D uncertain. V dropped 3 bases and J dropped 6 bases, with 10 bases sitting between them. Germline V gives CDR1 SGHDT, CDR2 YYEEEE. CDR3 length: 14 residues. The CDR3 coding sequence is TGTGCCAGCAGCTACCTTCTCAGTAATTCACCCCTCCACTTT. Translating it yields CASSYLLSNSPLHF.

The chain is built from TRBV11-2 and TRBJ1-6; D remains unclear. Germline V gene data show CDR1 as SGHAT and CDR2 as FQNNGV. V lost 3 bases to trimming and J lost 10 bases, with 13 bases between them. CDR3 length: 14 residues. The CDR3 DNA is TGTGCCAGCAGCTTTACCGGGCTTGACTCACCCCTCCACTTT. It encodes CASSFTGLDSPLHF.

CDR3 sequence: CASSLLSNTIYF. In DNA form, the CDR3 reads TGTGCCAGCAGTTTGTTGTCTAACACCATATATTTT. The chain joins TRBV12-3 or TRBV12-4 to TRBJ1-3; no firm D call. The CDR3 is 12 residues long. The V and J ends lost 3 bases and 7 bases respectively, with 7 bases between them.

V is TRBV13 and J is TRBJ2-3, with TRBD1 identical over 11 bases. V shed 2 bases and J 4 bases; nucleotides not matched to a gene: 5. The CDR3 has 16 residues. The germline gives CDR1 PRHDT, CDR2 FYEKMQ (reference sequence). CDR3 loop: CASSLRGQGVPDTQYF. The CDR3, as DNA: TGTGCCAGCAGCTTAAGGGGACAGGGGGTCCCAGATACGCAGTATTTT.

The J gene is TRBJ2-5, the V gene TRBV5-4, with D tentatively TRBD1 (6 bases). Per the germline V gene, CDR1 is SGHNT and CDR2 is YYREEE (reference sequence). V was pared by 3 bases and J by 2 bases, with 8 bases between. The CDR3 is made up of 13 amino acids. The CDR3 reads CASSWTVQETQYF. The CDR3 region has the DNA TGTGCCAGCAGCTGGACAGTTCAAGAGACCCAGTACTTC. The entire variable domain, with the rest obtained from reference TRBV5-4 and TRBJ2-5, is as follows: ETGVTQSPTHLIKTRGQQVTLRCSSQSGHNTVSWYQQALGQGPQFIFQYYREEENGRGNFPPRFSGLQFPNYSSELNVNALELDDSALYLCASSWTVQETQYFGPGTRLLVL.

The J gene is TRBJ1-2, the V gene TRBV3-1 (or the pseudogene TRBV3-2), with D unclear. CDR1 is LGHDT, CDR2 YNNKEL, per germline (reference sequence). The CDR3 covers 14 residues. Trimming shortened V by 3 bases and J by 6 bases, and 14 bases separated the two germline ends. In DNA form, the CDR3 reads TGTGCCAGCAGCCATTCCACGGGAGGCAATGGCTACACCTTC. Translation: CASSHSTGGNGYTF.

The V gene is TRBV10-3, the J gene TRBJ1-6; D unresolved. V lost 11 bases to trimming and J lost 5 bases, with 7 bases between them. The CDR3 loop spans 11 amino acids. Per germline, CDR1 ENHRY and CDR2 SYGVKD. For the CDR3, the DNA is TGTGCCTCAACTAATAATTCACCCCTCCACTTT. Translating it yields CASTNNSPLHF.

Turning to this clone: The same CDR3 arises from other DNA sequences in this sample as well. The gene calls are TRBV20-1 and TRBJ2-7; D gene ambiguous. Trimming took off 3 bases at V and 3 bases at J, with 6 bases between the two ends. Germline CDR1 DFQATT, CDR2 SNEGSKA (reference sequence). The CDR3 is 11 amino acids. The chain's CDR3 is CSARGSYEQYF. CDR3 DNA sequence: TGCAGTGCTAGGGGCAGCTACGAGCAGTACTTC.

The V call is TRBV28, the J call TRBJ1-1; D may be TRBD1 (5 bases). Germline V CDR1 and CDR2: MDHEN, SYDVKM. This CDR3 contains 16 residues. Trimming shortened V by 2 bases and J by 2 bases, and 15 bases separated the two germline ends. CDR3 DNA: TGTGCCAGCAGTTTAGGCGGCGGGGGAAGAAACACTGAAGCTTTCTTT. Amino acid sequence: CASSLGGGGRNTEAFF.

The genes are TRBV6-1 and TRBJ2-1; D is perhaps TRBD1 or TRBD2 (5 bases each). This CDR3 contains 16 residues. CDR1 is MNHNS, CDR2 SASEGT, per germline. The V end lost 1 base, the J end lost 6 bases, and 16 bases lay between the germline ends. CDR3 sequence reads: CASSEGGNHGTNEQFF. CDR3 coding DNA: TGTGCCAGCAGTGAAGGGGGCAACCATGGGACCAATGAGCAGTTCTTC.